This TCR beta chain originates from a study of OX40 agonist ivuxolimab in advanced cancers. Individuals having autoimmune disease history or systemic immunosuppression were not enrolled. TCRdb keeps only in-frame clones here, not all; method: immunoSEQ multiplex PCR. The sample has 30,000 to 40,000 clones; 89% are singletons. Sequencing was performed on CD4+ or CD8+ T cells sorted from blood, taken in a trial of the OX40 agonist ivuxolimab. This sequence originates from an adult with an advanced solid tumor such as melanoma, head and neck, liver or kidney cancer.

The DNA for the CDR3 is TGTGCCAGCAGTCGGACAGGCGTCGTGGGAGAGACCCAGTACTTC. Protein: CASSRTGVVGETQYF. The gene calls are TRBV6-1 and TRBJ2-5, with 7 nucleotides matching TRBD1. Looked up from germline, CDR1 is MNHNS and CDR2 is SASEGT. The CDR3 totals 15 residues. V trimming: 5 bases; J trimming: 4 bases; junction bases outside the gene matches: 10.